This entry lists 3 T cell receptor beta chains sequenced from one sample in a study of blood T cell repertoires in COVID-19. Assay used: immunoSEQ multiplex PCR; TCRdb lists only in-frame clones, some missing. The data contain 150,000 to 200,000 clones, around 82% of them seen just once; the ten biggest clones take up approximately 5.4%. The specimen sequenced was PBMCs or T cells enriched from blood (not recorded which). Every receptor here comes from a man aged 40-55 years who had recovered from COVID-19.

This clone appeared once. The chain has TRBV11-2 and TRBJ1-5, with 7 bases that match TRBD1. The CDR3 spans 15 residues. Per the germline V gene, CDR1 is SGHAT and CDR2 is FQNNGV. The V segment lost 1 base and the J segment 4 bases; nucleotides outside the gene matches: 4. CDR3 region: CASSLGQGPNQPQHF. CDR3 nucleotides: TGTGCCAGCAGCTTAGGACAGGGCCCTAATCAGCCCCAGCATTTT.

This clone was seen only a few times. The chain couples TRBV3-1 (or the pseudogene TRBV3-2) to TRBJ1-2; 7 bases fit TRBD1. V trimming: 0 bases; J trimming: 3 bases; junction bases outside the gene matches: 7. This CDR3 comprises 16 residues. Germline values: CDR1 LGHDT, CDR2 YNNKEL (reference sequence). CDR3 DNA: TGTGCCAGCAGCCAAGATTCAAGGGGGCAGGACTATGGCTACACCTTC. This encodes CASSQDSRGQDYGYTF.

V and J are TRBV6-5 and TRBJ1-2; D gene ambiguous. The ends were cut back, 7 bases at V and 4 bases at J, with 13 bases in the middle. This CDR3 region has 13 residues. Germline CDR1 reads MNHEY; CDR2 reads SVGAGI. The CDR3 reads CASKDSPVYGYTF. The CDR3 DNA follows: TGTGCCAGCAAGGACTCGCCCGTCTATGGCTACACCTTC.